The clone carrying this TCR beta chain was seen repeatedly, ten times or more. The gene symbols are mouse symbols. Read sequence stops 4 residues before the CDR3 end, and the germline J gene provides the missing end. These data are taken from a study of CD8+ T cells in alopecia areata. TCR sequencing used cDNA made by reverse transcription of extracted RNA. Using immunoSEQ multiplex PCR, the repertoire was profiled, and TCRdb retains in-frame clones only, with some absent. Altogether about 110,000 clones were found in the sample, and no singletons occur. V was clipped by 0 bases and J by 2 bases, with 19 bases between them. The CDR3 totals 18 residues. Germline CDR1 reads NNHDY; CDR2 reads SYVADS.

Sequencing was carried out using lesional skin. V usage is TRBV13-3 and J usage is TRBJ2-5; TRBD1 is a possible D gene (6 bases). The origin of this receptor is a C3H/HeJ mouse with alopecia areata. The mouse line has the MHC haplotype H2-k. Incomplete CDR3 DNA: TGTGCCAGCAGTGATGCATGGGGCAGGGGAGAATCCCAAGAC. It specifies CASSDAWGRGESQD. The full CDR3 protein reads CASSDAWGRGESQDTQYF.